The 10 T cell receptor beta chains reported below all come from one sample, sequenced in a study of identical twins. TCRdb processed the 5' RACE reads anew with MiXCR; each CDR3 protein has one entry. The data contain 300,000 to 400,000 distinct CDR3 sequences, 10% to 15% of them seen just once; the ten biggest clones take up more than 6%. This sample was shared with a second study, whose subject was yellow fever vaccine responses in identical twins.

Sequencing was carried out using CD8+ T cells sorted from blood. All receptors derive from a woman aged 18-29 years in good health.

This clonotype was detected a few times. This sequence joins TRBV12-3 or TRBV12-4 and TRBJ1-4; D unclear. Trimming removed 4 bases at V and 5 bases at J, with 5 bases between. This CDR3 spans 12 amino acids. CDR3 in DNA: TGTGCCAGCAGTTCACGGAATGAAAAACTGTTTTTT. Protein sequence: CASSSRNEKLFF.

This clonotype has at least ten counts. The J gene is TRBJ2-5, the V gene TRBV12-3 or TRBV12-4; D is unclear. Between the trimmed V and J ends, which lost 4 bases and 5 bases, there was a span of 8 bases. The CDR3 runs to 12 residues. The CDR3 DNA reads TGTGCCAGCAGTTCGTACGTCGAGACCCAGTACTTC. Translation: CASSSYVETQYF.

As DNA, the CDR3 is TGTGCCAGCAGCTCCCGCAGGGGGTGGAACACTGAAGCTTTCTTT. Amino acids: CASSSRRGWNTEAFF. The chain employs TRBV5-6 and TRBJ1-1; TRBD1 matches at 7 bases. The CDR3 extends over 15 amino acids. V shed 3 bases, J shed 1 base, and the junction held 6 bases outside the gene matches. CDR1 is SGHDT, CDR2 YYEEEE, per germline.

This clonotype was seen ten or more times. This chain uses TRBV6-5 with TRBJ1-1; 7 bases line up with TRBD1. Germline trimming cut 2 bases from V and 1 base from J; bases unmatched to any gene: 1. Germline V gene lookup returns CDR1 MNHEY and CDR2 SVGAGI. There are 14 residues in the CDR3. Here the CDR3 reads CASSYGTANTEAFF. The CDR3 coding sequence is TGTGCCAGCAGTTACGGGACAGCGAACACTGAAGCTTTCTTT.

This clonotype showed up just a few times. The chain recombines TRBV6-1 with TRBJ2-7; TRBD2 is a possible D gene (6 bases). Germline V gives CDR1 MNHNS, CDR2 SASEGT. Deletions cut 9 bases from V and 3 bases from J, with 24 bases between. This CDR3 region has 16 residues. CDR3: CASSPGWGESYYEQYF. As DNA, the CDR3 is TGTGCCAGTAGTCCCGGATGGGGGGAATCCTACTACGAGCAGTACTTC.

This clonotype appeared a few times. The V gene is TRBV5-1, the J gene TRBJ2-3, with 7 bases identical to TRBD1. CDR3 size: 15 residues. The germline V gene has CDR1 SGHRS and CDR2 YFSETQ. The junction had 8 bases not matched to a gene; V was cut back by 5 bases and J by 2 bases. Here the CDR3 reads CASRNLGQLTDTQYF. The CDR3 bases are TGCGCCAGCAGAAATTTGGGACAGCTCACAGATACGCAGTATTTT.

The gene calls are TRBV6-1 and TRBJ1-2, with D possibly matching TRBD1 (5 bases). The CDR3 consists of 16 residues. With 5 bases removed from V and 0 bases from J, the gap between germline ends came to 16 bases. Germline V gene lookup returns CDR1 MNHNS and CDR2 SASEGT. The CDR3 is CASSRWDGITNYGYTF. In DNA, the CDR3 is TGTGCCAGCAGTAGGTGGGACGGAATTACTAACTATGGCTACACCTTC.

This chain uses TRBV20-1 with TRBJ1-1, with TRBD1 matching over 11 bases. The CDR3 is made up of 16 amino acids. Per germline, CDR1 DFQATT and CDR2 SNEGSKA (reference sequence). V was clipped by 6 bases and J by 0 bases; unmatched bases: 9. The CDR3 nucleotides read TGCAGTGCACCGGACAGGGGGCATGGTATGAACACTGAAGCTTTCTTT. Its translation: CSAPDRGHGMNTEAFF.

This clonotype was seen a handful of times. The gene calls are TRBV16 and TRBJ1-4; D unclear. The V gene lost 3 bases and the J gene lost 0 bases, with 8 bases spanning the gap. Germline CDR1 reads KGHSY; CDR2 reads FQNENV. The CDR3 is 15 residues long. The CDR3 DNA follows: TGTGCCAGCAGCCAGGGAGTTGCAACTAATGAAAAACTGTTTTTT. Its protein product is CASSQGVATNEKLFF.

For this clonotype: This may stem from a read error, because a much larger clone lies one nucleotide away. The chain carries TRBV6-1 and TRBJ2-7, with 10 bases that match TRBD1. Losses at the gene ends were 5 bases for V and 3 bases for J; bases not matched to a gene: 4. CDR3 size: 14 residues. Germline CDR1 MNHNS, CDR2 SASEGT. The CDR3 sequence: CASSPGTGVYEQYV. For the CDR3, the DNA is TGTGCCAGCAGTCCCGGGACAGGGGTCTACGAGCAGTACGTC.